These 14 T cell receptor beta chains were all obtained from the same sample, sequenced in a study of beta chain features in type 1 diabetes. For these TCRs, the target antigens are not known. Study-wide findings and caveats: All four CD4+ subsets of Type 1 diabetes patients contained TCRB CDR3s that were moderately but significantly shorter.

All of the isolated RNA was reverse transcribed, so expressed TCRB transcripts were sequenced. Profiled with immunoSEQ multiplex PCR; TCRdb holds only in-frame clones, not every one. The profile covers 300,000 to 450,000 clones, with around 13% appearing a single time and around 0.01% taken by the ten largest. Sequencing was performed on naive CD4+ T cells from blood. The receptors originated from a woman aged 18 to 35 with type 1 diabetes.

This chain connects TRBV7-9 to TRBJ1-1; D is uncertain. This CDR3 has 13 amino acids. Trimming shortened V by 4 bases and J by 4 bases, and 10 bases separated the two germline ends. Germline V gene lookup returns CDR1 SEHNR and CDR2 FQNEAQ (reference sequence). CDR3 sequence reads: CASSYYPLTEAFF. CDR3 sequence (DNA): TGTGCCAGCAGCTACTATCCCCTCACTGAAGCTTTCTTT.

The genes are TRBV30 and TRBJ2-2, with no clear D. Looked up from germline, CDR1 is GTSNPN and CDR2 is SVGIG (reference sequence). CDR3 length: 12 residues. Trimming took off 2 bases at V and 5 bases at J, with 6 bases between the two ends. CDR3: CAWSPLTGELFF. CDR3 sequence (DNA): TGTGCCTGGAGTCCCCTGACCGGGGAGCTGTTTTTT.

The gene calls are TRBV29-1 and TRBJ1-2; tentatively, D is TRBD1 (5 bases). This CDR3 spans 14 amino acids. Germline V gene sequence: CDR1 SQVTM, CDR2 ANQGSEA. Trimming took 5 bases from V and 4 from J, leaving 17 bases between them. CDR3 sequence (DNA): TGCAGCGTTATAACCGGGACTGGTCTCTATGGCTACACCTTC. The encoded protein is CSVITGTGLYGYTF.

The rearrangement joins TRBV29-1 to TRBJ2-2, with 9 bases fitting TRBD2. The CDR3 runs 16 residues. The germline gives CDR1 SQVTM, CDR2 ANQGSEA. V lost 7 bases to trimming and J lost 7 bases; unmatched junction nucleotides: 16. The CDR3 coding sequence is TGCAGCGCTAAACTTGGGCTAGCGGGGAAGTACGGGGAGCTGTTTTTT. Amino acid sequence: CSAKLGLAGKYGELFF.

This clone has only a few counts. The rearrangement joins TRBV30 to TRBJ1-2; 7 bases align to TRBD1. V was pared by 2 bases and J by 7 bases, with 7 bases of the junction left unmatched. Per germline, CDR1 GTSNPN and CDR2 SVGIG (reference sequence). This CDR3 contains 13 residues. CDR3 loop: CAWSKGATVGYTF. The CDR3 DNA sequence: TGTGCCTGGAGTAAGGGGGCTACAGTTGGCTACACCTTC.

This clone was seen a handful of times. The chain joins TRBV6-5 to TRBJ2-7; 14 bases fit TRBD2. The CDR3 runs 15 residues. V lost 6 bases, J lost 6 bases, and 7 bases stayed unmatched. CDR1 is MNHEY, CDR2 SVGAGI, per germline. The CDR3 protein is CASSRLAGGGSEQYF. CDR3 DNA: TGTGCCAGCAGCCGACTAGCGGGGGGGGGTTCCGAGCAGTACTTC.

V and J are TRBV18 and TRBJ2-2, with 9 positions matching TRBD2. Per the germline V gene, CDR1 is KGHSH and CDR2 is LQKENI. This CDR3 comprises 17 residues. V lost 0 bases to trimming and J lost 0 bases; unmatched junction nucleotides: 2. DNA of the CDR3: TGTGCCAGCTCACCACCAGCGGGGGGAACGAACACCGGGGAGCTGTTTTTT. Encoded protein: CASSPPAGGTNTGELFF. The full variable domain, rest sourced from reference TRBV18 and TRBJ2-2, is NAGVMQNPRHLVRRRGQEARLRCSPMKGHSHVYWYRQLPEEGLKFMVYLQKENIIDESGMPKERFSAEFPKEGPSILRIQQVVRGDSAAYFCASSPPAGGTNTGELFFGEGSRLTVL.

The CDR3 reads CASSLSGPNEQFF. The CDR3 DNA is TGTGCCAGCAGTTTATCTGGGCCCAATGAGCAGTTCTTC. The rearrangement joins TRBV27 to TRBJ2-1; no reliable D call. This CDR3 is built from 13 residues. Germline loops: CDR1 MNHEY, CDR2 SMNVEV (reference sequence). Between the trimmed V and J ends, which lost 0 bases and 6 bases, there was a span of 6 bases.

V and J are TRBV29-1 and TRBJ2-7; TRBD2 matches at 12 bases. This CDR3 contains 14 residues. J lost 6 bases, V lost 6 bases, and 9 bases had no gene match. The germline V gene encodes CDR1 SQVTM and CDR2 ANQGSEA. CDR3 DNA sequence: TGCAGCGTGGCCGGACTAGCGGGATTCGGCGAGCAGTACTTC. It specifies CSVAGLAGFGEQYF.

The chain recombines TRBV27 with TRBJ1-2, with 8 positions matching TRBD1. This CDR3 is built from 13 residues. V dropped 5 bases and J dropped 4; count of bases not matched to a gene: 3. Germline CDR1 reads MNHEY; CDR2 reads SMNVEV (reference sequence). CDR3 sequence: CASSNRGTYGYTF. The CDR3 DNA is TGTGCCAGCAGTAACAGGGGGACCTATGGCTACACCTTC.

This clone was detected a few times. The chain is built from TRBV28 and TRBJ2-7, with unresolved D. V dropped 9 bases and J dropped 0 bases, with 6 bases sitting between them. CDR1 is MDHEN and CDR2 is SYDVKM in the germline V gene. This CDR3 is 11 amino acids long. The DNA for the CDR3 is TGTGCCAGTCGCTACTCCTACGAGCAGTACTTC. Protein sequence: CASRYSYEQYF.

This clone was picked up a small number of times. The chain combines TRBV27 with TRBJ2-1; 7 nucleotides align to TRBD1. V shed 6 bases, J shed 8 bases, and the junction held 10 bases outside the gene matches. The CDR3 length is 14 residues. Germline-derived CDR1 and CDR2 are MNHEY and SMNVEV (reference sequence). The CDR3 loop is CASSRPDRVHEQFF. CDR3 bases: TGTGCCAGCAGCCGCCCTGACAGGGTGCATGAGCAGTTCTTC.

This chain uses TRBV19 with TRBJ2-1, with 8 positions matching TRBD1. This CDR3 has 14 residues. V was clipped by 8 bases and J by 3 bases; unmatched bases: 6. Per germline, CDR1 LNHDA and CDR2 SQIVND (reference sequence). This CDR3 is CASRTGGIYNEQFF. CDR3 coding DNA: TGTGCCAGTCGAACAGGGGGGATCTACAATGAGCAGTTCTTC.

V gene TRBV14 combines with J gene TRBJ2-5, with D unresolved. Germline V gene lookup returns CDR1 SGHDN and CDR2 FVKESK. CDR3 length equals 16 residues. V was pared by 1 base and J by 3 bases, with 15 bases between. Here the CDR3 DNA reads TGTGCCAGCAGCCAAGGGTTTACGAAGAGGAAAGAGACCCAGTACTTC. The encoded protein is CASSQGFTKRKETQYF. Based on the CDR3 plus reference TRBV14 and TRBJ2-5, the full variable domain is EAGVTQFPSHSVIEKGQTVTLRCDPISGHDNLYWYRRVMGKEIKFLLHFVKESKQDESGMPNNRFLAERTGGTYSTLKVQPAELEDSGVYFCASSQGFTKRKETQYFGPGTRLLVL.